The 29 T cell receptor beta chains listed next were all sequenced from one sample in a study of blood T cell repertoires in COVID-19. Only in-frame clones appear in the TCRdb table, and some are missing; sequencing was by immunoSEQ multiplex PCR. Among tens of thousands of clones listed, over 80% were seen once. The sequencing sample was made of peripheral blood. All receptors come from a woman aged 80 or over with active or convalescent COVID-19.

Concerning this clone itself: The sample holds other DNA sequences that translate to the same CDR3. The chain recombines TRBV7-2 with TRBJ2-7; no reliable D call. V shed 1 base and J shed 3 bases, with 4 bases lying between them. CDR3 length: 12 residues. Germline CDR1 is SGHTA and CDR2 is FQGNSA. The CDR3 DNA reads TGTGCCAGCAGCTTAGTTAGCTACGAGCAGTACTTC. Translation gives CASSLVSYEQYF.

V gene TRBV19 combines with J gene TRBJ1-2, with 12 positions matching TRBD1. Per the germline V gene, CDR1 is LNHDA and CDR2 is SQIVND (reference sequence). V shed 5 bases, J shed 2 bases, and the junction held 3 bases outside the gene matches. The CDR3 extends over 15 amino acids. The DNA for the CDR3 is TGTGCCAGTAGTCCTGGGACAGGGGGCAACTATGGCTACACCTTC. Translated: CASSPGTGGNYGYTF. The variable domain in full, with the rest retrieved from reference TRBV19 and TRBJ1-2, is DGGITQSPKYLFRKEGQNVTLSCEQNLNHDAMYWYRQDPGQGLRLIYYSQIVNDFQKGDIAEGYSVSREKKESFPLTVTSAQKNPTAFYLCASSPGTGGNYGYTFGSGTRLTVV.

This clone was seen a few times. The chain carries TRBV5-1 and TRBJ1-2, with no clear D. Trimming stripped 5 bases from V and 4 bases from J, with 18 bases between. The CDR3 contains 15 residues. The germline V gene has CDR1 SGHRS and CDR2 YFSETQ. CDR3 nucleotide sequence: TGCGCCAGCAGGAGGTCCGAGGGCAGAGGCTATGGCTACACCTTC. It specifies CASRRSEGRGYGYTF.

V and J are TRBV7-3 and TRBJ1-1; unclear D gene. V was clipped by 5 bases and J by 5 bases, with 18 bases between them. CDR3 length: 15 residues. The germline CDR1 and CDR2 sequences are SGHTA and FQGTGA. The CDR3 DNA sequence: TGTGCCAGCAGCCCCTTAGCCCTCGGAGAGACTGAAGCTTTCTTT. Translating gives CASSPLALGETEAFF.

The sample holds a few counts of this clone. V and J are TRBV29-1 and TRBJ2-3, with 7 positions matching TRBD1. This CDR3 spans 14 amino acids. Germline lookup yields CDR1 SQVTM and CDR2 ANQGSEA. For the CDR3, the DNA is TGCAGTTCTTCCCCCGGGACAGGCACAGATACGCAGTATTTT. This translates into CSSSPGTGTDTQYF.

V is TRBV21-1 and J is TRBJ1-1; TRBD1 reflects the table's D call only, with no check against the DNA. TRBV21-1 is a pseudogene segment. The length of the CDR3 is 17 residues. CDR3 nucleotides: TGTGCCAGCAAACCGAAACGTTCAGGGCAGTTGGTCACTGAAGCTTTCTTT. This gives the protein CASKPKRSGQLVTEAFF.

The rearrangement uses TRBV4-2 and TRBJ2-1; D possibly corresponds to TRBD2 (6 bases). The CDR3 runs to 17 residues. The germline V gene has CDR1 LGHNA and CDR2 YNFKEQ. Trimming pared 5 bases from V and 0 bases from J, leaving 17 bases between. The CDR3 region is CASSAPQTRFSYNEQFF. DNA for the CDR3: TGTGCCAGCAGCGCCCCTCAGACTAGATTCTCCTACAATGAGCAGTTCTTC.

This clone was observed a few times. This sequence joins TRBV5-4 and TRBJ1-1; TRBD1 matches at 8 bases. Germline V gene data show CDR1 as SGHNT and CDR2 as YYREEE (reference sequence). The trim removed 4 bases at V and 0 bases at J, leaving 11 bases unmatched. CDR3 length: 17 residues. CDR3 coding DNA: TGTGCCAGCAGCCCTCAACAGGGGGTTATCATGAACACTGAAGCTTTCTTT. Translating gives CASSPQQGVIMNTEAFF. The full variable domain, rest sourced from reference TRBV5-4 and TRBJ1-1, is ETGVTQSPTHLIKTRGQQVTLRCSSQSGHNTVSWYQQALGQGPQFIFQYYREEENGRGNFPPRFSGLQFPNYSSELNVNALELDDSALYLCASSPQQGVIMNTEAFFGQGTRLTVV.

The genes are TRBV2 and TRBJ2-1, with 9 bases aligning to TRBD2. The CDR3 is 19 amino acids. With 6 bases clipped from V and 0 bases from J, the junction kept 15 bases outside the gene matches. The germline gives CDR1 SNHLY, CDR2 FYNNEI. The CDR3 bases are TGTGCCAGCAGCCGCGGGGCAGCGGGAGGTTTAAGCTCCTACAATGAGCAGTTCTTC. Translation gives CASSRGAAGGLSSYNEQFF. The full variable domain, its missing parts supplied by reference TRBV2 and TRBJ2-1, is EPEVTQTPSHQVTQMGQEVILRCVPISNHLYFYWYRQILGQKVEFLVSFYNNEISEKSEIFDDQFSVERPDGSNFTLKIRSTKLEDSAMYFCASSRGAAGGLSSYNEQFFGPGTRLTVL.

Remarks on this clone: Sequence at one end of the junction differs from germline and may be a read error. The gene calls are TRBV4-3 and TRBJ1-2; 10 nucleotides line up with TRBD1. Germline assignment: CDR1 LGHNA and CDR2 YSLEER. The CDR3 covers 15 residues. The CDR3 coding sequence is TGCGCCAGCAGCCAGGGGACAGGGGAGCTCTATCGCTACACCTTC. Residues: CASSQGTGELYRYTF.

The genes are TRBV19 and TRBJ1-2; D unresolved. V shed 6 bases and J shed 4 bases, with 15 bases lying between them. The CDR3 is 14 amino acids. The V gene's germline CDR1 is LNHDA and CDR2 SQIVND (reference sequence). CDR3 sequence reads: CASSPTREGYGYTF. As DNA, the CDR3 is TGTGCCAGTAGCCCCACAAGGGAGGGCTATGGCTACACCTTC. Full variable domain (rest looked up from reference TRBV19 and TRBJ1-2): DGGITQSPKYLFRKEGQNVTLSCEQNLNHDAMYWYRQDPGQGLRLIYYSQIVNDFQKGDIAEGYSVSREKKESFPLTVTSAQKNPTAFYLCASSPTREGYGYTFGSGTRLTVV.

V and J are TRBV27 and TRBJ1-4; 7 bases align to TRBD1. CDR1 MNHEY and CDR2 SMNVEV come from the germline V gene (reference sequence). Unmatched junction bases numbered 13, after V lost 3 bases and J lost 6 bases. This CDR3 is built from 17 residues. For the CDR3, the DNA is TGTGCCAGCAGTTTCTTTTCCCACAGGGGCGAGGATGAAAAACTGTTTTTT. Translation gives CASSFFSHRGEDEKLFF.

V is TRBV24-1 and J is TRBJ1-4, with TRBD1 as a possible D gene (5 bases). The CDR3 is 15 amino acids. V shed 3 bases and J shed 10 bases, with 17 bases lying between them. In germline, CDR1 is KGHDR, CDR2 SFDVKD. The CDR3 DNA reads as TGTGCCACCAGTGATAAGCAGGGCAGTAACGGAAAACTGTTTTTT. This encodes CATSDKQGSNGKLFF.

The rearrangement uses TRBV7-2 and TRBJ2-5; TRBD2 matches 12 bases. The CDR3 totals 16 residues. Germline V gene lookup returns CDR1 SGHTA and CDR2 FQGNSA. V was pared by 4 bases and J by 5 bases, with 8 bases of the junction left unmatched. The CDR3 DNA reads TGTGCCAGCAGCTCAGGACTAGCGGGGAGTGCGGAGACCCAGTACTTC. Encoded protein: CASSSGLAGSAETQYF.

This chain joins TRBV7-2 and TRBJ2-2, with 8 nucleotides matching TRBD2. Losses at the gene ends were 6 bases for V and 3 bases for J; bases not matched to a gene: 6. The CDR3 loop spans 15 amino acids. CDR1 SGHTA and CDR2 FQGNSA come from the germline V gene. This chain's CDR3 is CASSRTSSYTGELFF. CDR3 DNA sequence: TGTGCCAGCAGTCGGACTAGCAGTTACACCGGGGAGCTGTTTTTT. The full variable domain, its missing parts supplied by reference TRBV7-2 and TRBJ2-2, is GAGVSQSPSNKVTEKGKDVELRCDPISGHTALYWYRQSLGQGLEFLIYFQGNSAPDKSGLPSDRFSAERTGGSVSTLTIQRTQQEDSAVYLCASSRTSSYTGELFFGEGSRLTVL.

The rearrangement links TRBV6-2 or TRBV6-3 to TRBJ1-2, with D hard to call. V gave up 2 bases and J gave up 4 bases, with 11 bases separating them. This CDR3 spans 14 amino acids. Germline CDR1 and CDR2: MNHEY and SVGEGT. CDR3 coding DNA: TGTGCCAGCAGTTACCGACCGGGTATCTATGGCTACACCTTC. As protein: CASSYRPGIYGYTF.

This clone was seen many times. The gene calls are TRBV5-1 and TRBJ1-6, with D possibly matching TRBD1 (5 bases). The CDR3 totals 15 residues. V lost 2 bases and J 3 bases, leaving 9 bases between the germline ends. The germline V gene encodes CDR1 SGHRS and CDR2 YFSETQ. CDR3 sequence (DNA): TGCGCCAGCAGCTTTTCGGGGGACTATAATTCACCCCTCCACTTT. Encoded protein: CASSFSGDYNSPLHF.

This clone was observed a single time. A read error may produce the germline difference seen at one junction end. V usage is TRBV2 and J usage is TRBJ2-3, with 7 bases aligning to TRBD2. Per the germline V gene, CDR1 is SNHLY and CDR2 is FYNNEI. This CDR3 region has 14 residues. This CDR3 reads CASSENSWGGALPF. The CDR3 coding sequence is TGTGCCAGCAGTGAAAATTCTTGGGGGGGAGCCTTGCCCTTT.

This rearrangement joins TRBV5-1 to TRBJ1-2, with 7 bases identical to TRBD1. CDR1 is SGHRS and CDR2 is YFSETQ in the germline V gene. This CDR3 is built from 13 residues. The V and J ends lost 4 bases and 5 bases, in that order; junction bases with no gene match: 5. This chain's CDR3 is CASSIGQEYGYTF. CDR3 DNA sequence: TGCGCCAGCAGCATCGGACAGGAGTATGGCTACACCTTC.

This clone appeared once. V gene TRBV2 combines with J gene TRBJ2-6, with a tentative D call TRBD2 (6 bases). The V end was cut by 2 bases, the J end by 2 bases, with 7 bases between. Germline V CDR1 and CDR2: SNHLY, FYNNEI. The CDR3 is 15 residues long. CDR3 DNA sequence: TGTGCCAGCAGTGAAAGGAGGGCTGGGGCCAACGTCCTGACTTTC. The encoded protein is CASSERRAGANVLTF.

The CDR3 protein is CASSLKEGGYTF. The CDR3 DNA sequence: TGTGCCAGCAGCCTAAAGGAGGGTGGCTACACCTTC. This rearrangement joins TRBV7-9 to TRBJ1-2; D not certain. This CDR3 region has 12 residues. V lost 5 bases to trimming and J lost 7 bases, with 11 bases between them. The germline V gene encodes CDR1 SEHNR and CDR2 FQNEAQ (reference sequence).

The CDR3 coding sequence is TGTGCCTGGAGTGTACTGCGGGGGACAGGTAAAAACATTCAGTACTTC. Protein: CAWSVLRGTGKNIQYF. The rearrangement uses TRBV30 and TRBJ2-4, with D tentatively TRBD1 (8 bases). The CDR3 has 16 residues. From germline, CDR1 is GTSNPN and CDR2 SVGIG (reference sequence). V was cut by 0 bases and J by 4 bases, with 16 bases left in between.

This clone was recorded a few times. The chain recombines TRBV10-2 with TRBJ2-2; D may be TRBD2 (5 bases). CDR3 length: 12 amino acids. Germline V gene lookup returns CDR1 WSHSY and CDR2 SAAADI. V was shortened by 7 bases and J by 4 bases, with 7 bases between the two germline ends. CDR3 sequence (DNA): TGCGCCAGCATCCGGGGCACCGGGGAGCTGTTTTTT. Encoded protein: CASIRGTGELFF.

The chain couples TRBV28 to TRBJ1-5; D is perhaps TRBD1 (6 bases). V dropped 1 base and J dropped 3 bases, with 16 bases sitting between them. The germline V gene encodes CDR1 MDHEN and CDR2 SYDVKM. The CDR3 covers 17 residues. CDR3 residues: CASSLSHEDRLNQPQHF. Here the CDR3 DNA reads TGTGCCAGCAGTTTATCCCACGAGGACAGACTCAATCAGCCCCAGCATTTT.

V and J are TRBV19 and TRBJ1-5, with 9 bases fitting TRBD1. V lost 5 bases, J lost 3 bases, and 5 bases stayed unmatched. There are 15 residues in the CDR3. Germline loops: CDR1 LNHDA, CDR2 SQIVND (reference sequence). This CDR3 is CASSLRDRDNQPQHF. In DNA form, the CDR3 reads TGTGCCAGTAGTCTCCGGGACAGGGACAATCAGCCCCAGCATTTT.

The V and J genes are TRBV5-4 and TRBJ1-3; 9 positions agree with TRBD1. Germline V lookup: CDR1 SGHNT, CDR2 YYREEE (reference sequence). The CDR3 spans 16 residues. Trimming removed 3 bases from V and 7 bases from J; junction bases left unmatched: 11. CDR3 sequence reads: CASSSTGGIGGNTIYF. CDR3 DNA: TGTGCCAGCAGCTCGACAGGGGGGATAGGGGGGAACACCATATATTTT.

The chain combines TRBV18 with TRBJ2-5; weak D call: TRBD1 (5 bases). CDR1 is KGHSH and CDR2 is LQKENI in the germline V gene. This CDR3 region has 13 residues. Trimming removed 4 bases from V and 5 bases from J, with 11 bases in between. The CDR3 bases are TGTGCCAGCTCACTACAGGCAGTCGAGACCCAGTACTTC. Encoded protein: CASSLQAVETQYF.

This clone was counted a few times. The chain couples TRBV5-1 to TRBJ2-1, with 10 bases fitting TRBD2. V lost 0 bases and J lost 6; bases outside the gene matches: 0. The CDR3 loop spans 14 amino acids. The germline V gene encodes CDR1 SGHRS and CDR2 YFSETQ. CDR3 DNA sequence: TGCGCCAGCAGCTTGGGGACTAGCGGCAATGAGCAGTTCTTC. Its protein product is CASSLGTSGNEQFF.

This clone was detected a few times. This chain uses TRBV5-4 with TRBJ2-3; 9 bases line up with TRBD2. From germline, CDR1 is SGHNT and CDR2 YYREEE (reference sequence). The CDR3 length is 15 residues. V shed 4 bases and J 5 bases; nucleotides not matched to a gene: 8. CDR3 nucleotide sequence: TGTGCCAGCAGCCCGGGACTAGCTGGGGGAGATACGCAGTATTTT. Its protein product is CASSPGLAGGDTQYF.